This entry lists 21 T cell receptor beta chains sequenced from one sample in a study of CDR3 diversity in severe acne. Each CDR3 protein is one row after TCRdb ran MiXCR on the PCR reads. The sample consists of about 86,000 distinct CDR3 sequences, 50% to 65% of them appearing once. Sequenced input: blood. Receptors originate from a male donor in good health, without acne.

J is TRBJ2-7 and V is TRBV5-4, with TRBD1 matching 7 bases. V trimming: 0 bases; J trimming: 0 bases; junction bases outside the gene matches: 6. Germline V gene sequence: CDR1 SGHNT, CDR2 YYREEE (reference sequence). The CDR3 totals 16 residues. The CDR3: CASSLGRPGGSYEQYF. The CDR3 DNA reads as TGTGCCAGCAGCTTGGGTCGCCCAGGGGGCTCCTACGAGCAGTACTTC.

The chain couples TRBV6-6 to TRBJ1-3; D is ambiguous. Trimming removed 5 bases at V and 0 bases at J, with 17 bases between. This CDR3 is built from 17 residues. Germline-derived CDR1 and CDR2 are MNHNY and SVGAGI (reference sequence). The CDR3 region is CASSPGEGPFSGNTIYF. The CDR3 coding sequence is TGTGCCAGCAGTCCCGGGGAAGGCCCATTCTCTGGAAACACCATATATTTT.

At least ten counts were recorded for this clonotype. This rearrangement joins TRBV20-1 to TRBJ2-6; 9 nucleotides match TRBD2. The CDR3 has 22 amino acids. J lost 0 bases, V lost 4 bases, and 22 bases had no gene match. Germline loops: CDR1 DFQATT, CDR2 SNEGSKA (reference sequence). The chain's CDR3 is CSAKSITATSGAASSGANVLTF. The CDR3 DNA reads TGCAGTGCTAAATCTATAACTGCGACTAGCGGAGCGGCAAGCTCTGGGGCCAACGTCCTGACTTTC.

This chain uses TRBV3-1 with TRBJ2-5, with TRBD2 as a possible D gene (6 bases). The CDR3 totals 19 residues. Germline CDR1 LGHDT, CDR2 YNNKEL (reference sequence). Trimming stripped 1 base from V and 4 bases from J, with 25 bases between. The CDR3 nucleotides read TGTGCCAGCAGCCAAGTCACAACCGGGACGGACGGGAGTCGAGAGACCCAGTACTTC. Translated: CASSQVTTGTDGSRETQYF.

This clonotype was counted many times. The chain links TRBV11-2 to TRBJ1-2; D unresolved. V dropped 3 bases and J dropped 4 bases, with 18 bases sitting between them. CDR1 SGHAT and CDR2 FQNNGV come from the germline V gene. The CDR3 is 16 residues long. In DNA, the CDR3 is TGTGCCAGCAGCTTTGTTAGTACTGGCGGTACCTATGGCTACACCTTC. It yields the protein CASSFVSTGGTYGYTF. Complete variable domain (other parts from reference TRBV11-2 and TRBJ1-2): EAGVAQSPRYKIIEKRQSVAFWCNPISGHATLYWYQQILGQGPKLLIQFQNNGVVDDSQLPKDRFSAERLKGVDSTLKIQPAKLEDSAVYLCASSFVSTGGTYGYTFGSGTRLTVV.

V gene TRBV7-9 combines with J gene TRBJ1-1; no clear D gene. The CDR3 has 13 residues. Trimming removed 0 bases from V and 4 bases from J, with 6 bases in between. Germline lookup yields CDR1 SEHNR and CDR2 FQNEAQ (reference sequence). The DNA for the CDR3 is TGTGCCAGCAGCTTAGCGAGATTCACTGAAGCTTTCTTT. Encoded protein: CASSLARFTEAFF.

The rearrangement uses TRBV6-1 and TRBJ2-3, with 12 bases aligning to TRBD2. With V trimmed by 4 bases and J by 11 bases, 10 bases remained unmatched. This CDR3 is built from 15 residues. The germline V gene has CDR1 MNHNS and CDR2 SASEGT. The CDR3 coding sequence is TGTGCCAGCAGTGGACTAGCGGGAGTTCCCAATGAGCAGTATTTT. This encodes CASSGLAGVPNEQYF.

This clonotype was found once. The chain employs TRBV20-1 and TRBJ2-6; 10 bases match TRBD2. V was clipped by 5 bases and J by 2 bases; unmatched bases: 6. The CDR3 has 16 amino acids. Germline assignment: CDR1 DFQATT and CDR2 SNEGSKA (reference sequence). CDR3 sequence: CSAVAGGFAGANVLTF. CDR3 in DNA: TGCAGTGCTGTAGCGGGAGGCTTCGCTGGGGCCAACGTCCTGACTTTC.

J is TRBJ1-1 and V is TRBV6-1; D unresolved. Trimming removed 0 bases at V and 8 bases at J, with 4 bases between. Germline V gene lookup returns CDR1 MNHNS and CDR2 SASEGT. The CDR3 has 11 amino acids. CDR3 amino acids: CASSEAGEAFF. The CDR3 DNA reads TGTGCCAGCAGTGAAGCAGGGGAAGCTTTCTTT.

V usage is TRBV10-2 and J usage is TRBJ2-2; 9 bases are a match to TRBD2. This CDR3 has 15 residues. Germline lookup yields CDR1 WSHSY and CDR2 SAAADI. V trimming: 7 bases; J trimming: 2 bases; junction bases outside the gene matches: 5. The CDR3 is CASTTAGGNTGELFF. CDR3 sequence (DNA): TGCGCCAGCACAACAGCGGGGGGCAACACCGGGGAGCTGTTTTTT.

This clonotype appeared many times. The chain couples TRBV4-1 to TRBJ1-2; D gene uncertain. V was trimmed by 0 bases and J by 7 bases, leaving 9 bases between them. This CDR3 is 13 amino acids long. Germline V gene data show CDR1 as MGHRA and CDR2 as YSYEKL. CDR3 in amino acids: CASSQEQRGGYTF. DNA for the CDR3: TGCGCCAGCAGCCAAGAGCAGCGAGGTGGCTACACCTTC.

The CDR3 sequence: CASSPIGVGYTF. The CDR3 DNA follows: TGTGCCAGCAGCCCAATAGGGGTCGGCTACACCTTC. This sequence joins TRBV9 and TRBJ1-2, with a possible D match to TRBD1 (5 bases). The V end was cut by 4 bases, the J end by 8 bases, with 12 bases between. The CDR3 sequence is 12 residues long. Germline loops: CDR1 SGDLS, CDR2 YYNGEE.

Here the CDR3 DNA reads TGCAGCACCAGGGATCGCAGCGGGGGGGCGGGGGAGACCCAGTACTTC. Residues: CSTRDRSGGAGETQYF. The rearrangement links TRBV20-1 to TRBJ2-5, with TRBD2 matching 10 bases. Germline V CDR1 and CDR2: DFQATT, SNEGSKA (reference sequence). This CDR3 has 16 residues.

The V and J genes are TRBV2 and TRBJ1-1; D remains unclear. Germline V CDR1 and CDR2: SNHLY, FYNNEI. CDR3 length equals 13 residues. Trimming pared 10 bases from V and 5 bases from J, leaving 17 bases between. CDR3 nucleotide sequence: TGTGCCACCCATCGGACGGCAAAGACTGAAGCTTTCTTT. Encoded protein: CATHRTAKTEAFF.

This clonotype was recorded at least ten times. Here the CDR3 reads CATSDLDRGFTGELFF. The CDR3 DNA reads TGTGCCACCAGTGATCTGGACAGGGGTTTCACCGGGGAGCTGTTTTTT. The V gene is TRBV24-1, the J gene TRBJ2-2; 9 bases align to TRBD1. The CDR3 contains 16 residues. Germline V gene data show CDR1 as KGHDR and CDR2 as SFDVKD. V trimming: 3 bases; J trimming: 4 bases; junction bases outside the gene matches: 5.

CDR3 sequence: CASSLGGAGGFNEQFF. DNA for the CDR3: TGCGCCAGCAGCTTGGGGGGAGCGGGGGGGTTTAATGAGCAGTTCTTC. The chain uses TRBV5-1 and TRBJ2-1; 10 bases are a match to TRBD2. Germline V CDR1 and CDR2: SGHRS, YFSETQ. This CDR3 is 16 amino acids long. V was pared by 0 bases and J by 7 bases, with 7 bases of the junction left unmatched.

The rearrangement links TRBV20-1 to TRBJ2-7; 10 bases map to TRBD2. The CDR3 runs to 16 residues. Germline loops: CDR1 DFQATT, CDR2 SNEGSKA (reference sequence). Trimming at V came to 2 bases and at J to 0 bases, leaving 7 bases not matched to a gene. The CDR3 is CSARNPAGGPSYEQYF. The CDR3 DNA sequence: TGCAGTGCTAGAAATCCAGCGGGAGGGCCCTCCTACGAGCAGTACTTC.

This clonotype is termed medium-sized (0.01 to 0.1%). The rearrangement links TRBV15 to TRBJ2-1; TRBD2 agrees at 8 bases. This CDR3 is 17 amino acids long. The germline gives CDR1 LNHNV, CDR2 YYDKDF (reference sequence). V gave up 1 base and J gave up 3 bases; unmatched junction bases: 8. As DNA, the CDR3 is TGTGCCACCAGCAGAGCTCGGGAACTAGCGGACTACAATGAGCAGTTCTTC. This codes for CATSRARELADYNEQFF.

This clonotype has a count of ten or more. CDR3 DNA sequence: TGCGCCAGCAGCCAAGATCTTTACGGACTAGCGGGAGCATACAATGAGCAGTTCTTC. Encoded protein: CASSQDLYGLAGAYNEQFF. The rearrangement links TRBV4-1 to TRBJ2-1; TRBD2 aligns across 13 bases. Looked up from germline, CDR1 is MGHRA and CDR2 is YSYEKL. CDR3 length equals 19 residues. The ends lost 0 bases at V and 4 bases at J; junction bases unmatched: 9.

The V call is TRBV20-1, the J call TRBJ2-5; maybe TRBD2 (6 bases). There are 14 residues in the CDR3. Germline lookup yields CDR1 DFQATT and CDR2 SNEGSKA (reference sequence). Between the trimmed V and J ends, which lost 0 bases and 5 bases, there was a span of 13 bases. CDR3 DNA sequence: TGCAGTGCTAGAGAAGTTGGGGGAGGTGAGACCCAGTACTTC. This gives the protein CSAREVGGGETQYF.

Turning to this clonotype: Mismatch with germline at one junction end may stem from a read error. V usage is TRBV30 and J usage is TRBJ2-6; D tentatively fits TRBD1 or TRBD2 (5 bases each). The CDR3 consists of 17 residues. Per the germline V gene, CDR1 is GTSNPN and CDR2 is SVGIG (reference sequence). CDR3 nucleotides: TGTGCCTGGAGGCGAGGGCTGGAGGCGTCTGGGGCCAACGTCCTGACCTTC. As protein: CAWRRGLEASGANVLTF.